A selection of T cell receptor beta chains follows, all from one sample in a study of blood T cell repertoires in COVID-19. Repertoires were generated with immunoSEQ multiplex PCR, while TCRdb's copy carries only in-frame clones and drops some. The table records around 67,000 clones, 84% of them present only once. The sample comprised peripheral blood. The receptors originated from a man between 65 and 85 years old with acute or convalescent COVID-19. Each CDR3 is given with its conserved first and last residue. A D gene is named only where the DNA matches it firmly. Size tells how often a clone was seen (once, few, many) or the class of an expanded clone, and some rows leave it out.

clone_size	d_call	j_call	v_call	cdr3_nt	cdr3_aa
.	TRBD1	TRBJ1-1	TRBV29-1	TGCAGCGCCGGGACAGGGGGCGGTGAAGCTTTCTTT	CSAGTGGGEAFF
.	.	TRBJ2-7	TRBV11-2	TGTGCCAGCAGCTCAGGCGGGTACGAGCAGTACTTC	CASSSGGYEQYF
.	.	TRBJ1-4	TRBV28	TGTGCCAGCAGTTTCGCATCACAGGGTAATAATGAAAAACTGTTTTTT	CASSFASQGNNEKLFF
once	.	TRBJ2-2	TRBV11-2	TGTGCCAGCAGCTCCAGGATTAACACCGGGGAGCTGTTTTTT	CASSSRINTGELFF
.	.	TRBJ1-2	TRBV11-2	TGTGCCAGCAGCTTCGCCCGCCCAGGGACTGGCTATGGCTACACCTTC	CASSFARPGTGYGYTF
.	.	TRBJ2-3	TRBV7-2	TGTGCCAGCAGCCCCCGGGTACAACAGTATTTT	CASSPRVQQYF
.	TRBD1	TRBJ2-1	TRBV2	TGTGCCAGCAGTGGACAGGGGAAGGTCTATGAGCAGTTCTTC	CASSGQGKVYEQFF
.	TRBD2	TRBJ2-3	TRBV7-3	TGTGCCAGCAGCTTAAAGGGCGCGGGACTAGCGGGTGCGGCGGGAGATACGCAGTATTTT	CASSLKGAGLAGAAGDTQYF
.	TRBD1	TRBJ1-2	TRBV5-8	TGTGCCAGCAGCTTGGATACCGGGACAGCTAACTATGGCTACACCTTC	CASSLDTGTANYGYTF
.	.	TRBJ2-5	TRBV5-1	TGCGCCACGGGCCAGGACAACCAAGAGACCCAGTACTTC	CATGQDNQETQYF
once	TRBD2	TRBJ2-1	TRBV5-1	TGCGCCAGCAGCTTGGGCGGGAGCTCCTACAATGAGCAGTTCTTC	CASSLGGSSYNEQFF
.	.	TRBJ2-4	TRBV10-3	TGTGCCATCAGCCCCAGACAGGCCGCGGGAGCCAAAAACATTCAGTACTTC	CAISPRQAAGAKNIQYF
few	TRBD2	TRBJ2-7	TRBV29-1	TGCAGCGTTACTAGCGGGAACGGATACGAGCAGTACTTC	CSVTSGNGYEQYF
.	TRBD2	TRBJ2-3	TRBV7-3	TGTGCCAGCAGCTTAAGGCGGGGGGCGGGTACGCAGTATTTT	CASSLRRGAGTQYF
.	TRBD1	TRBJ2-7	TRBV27	TGTGCCGTTAGAGGGACAGCGGCCTACGAGCAGTACTTC	CAVRGTAAYEQYF
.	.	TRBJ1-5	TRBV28	TGTGCCAGCAGCCCACGGCAAAGAGGGAGCAATCAGCCCCAGCATTTT	CASSPRQRGSNQPQHF
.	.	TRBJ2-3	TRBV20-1	TGCAGTGTGGAGTACGCAGATACGCAGTATTTT	CSVEYADTQYF
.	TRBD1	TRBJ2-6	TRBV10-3	TGTGCCATCAGTGAAGGACAGGTGAGCTCTGGGGCCAACGTCCTGACTTTC	CAISEGQVSSGANVLTF
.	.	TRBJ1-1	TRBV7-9	TGTGCCAGCAGCTTAGGTCAGGGTGGTGCGAACACTGAAGCTTTCTTT	CASSLGQGGANTEAFF
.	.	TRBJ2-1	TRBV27	TGTGCCAGCAGTTTACAGCAGGGCTCCTACAATGAGCAGTTCTTC	CASSLQQGSYNEQFF
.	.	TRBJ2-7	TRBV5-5	TGTGCCAGCAGCTTCGGCCGAGGGTTGGAGCAGTACTTC	CASSFGRGLEQYF
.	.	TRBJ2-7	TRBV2	TGTGCCAGCAGTGATGCTAGCGAGGACGAGCAGTACTTC	CASSDASEDEQYF
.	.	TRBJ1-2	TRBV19	TGTGCCAGTAGTATCTGGCGGTCCTATGGCTACACCTTC	CASSIWRSYGYTF
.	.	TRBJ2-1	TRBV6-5	TGTGCCAGCAGTTACCCGAGTCCTGAGCAGTTCTTC	CASSYPSPEQFF
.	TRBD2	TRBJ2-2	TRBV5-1	TGCGCCAGCAGCTTGACTAGCGGGACGCTGACCGGGGAGCTGTTTTTT	CASSLTSGTLTGELFF
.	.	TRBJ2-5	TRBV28	TGTGCCAGCAGACCGACAGGACAAGAGACCCAGTACTTC	CASRPTGQETQYF
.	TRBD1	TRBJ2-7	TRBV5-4	TGTGCCACTCAAACCGGGACAGGGGGCGACGACGAGCAGTACTTC	CATQTGTGGDDEQYF
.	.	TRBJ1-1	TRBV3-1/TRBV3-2	TGTGCCAGCGGGGCACGGGTGAACACTGAAGCTTTCTTT	CASGARVNTEAFF
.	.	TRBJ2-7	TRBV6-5	TGTGCCAGCAACAAAAGGGACTCAGGGGGAATGGAGAAGTACTTC	CASNKRDSGGMEKYF
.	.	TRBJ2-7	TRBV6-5	TGTGCCAGCAGAGGCGGTCACTGGGAGCAGTACTTC	CASRGGHWEQYF
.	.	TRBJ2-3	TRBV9	TGTGCCAGCAGCGTGGCGGGGACGCGCACAGATACGCAGTATTTT	CASSVAGTRTDTQYF
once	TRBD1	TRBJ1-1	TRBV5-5	TGTGCCAGCAGCGGGACAGGGTTTGGGGCTTTCTTT	CASSGTGFGAFF
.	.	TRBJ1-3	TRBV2	TGTGCCAGCACGGGGGGTTCTGGAAACACCATATATTTT	CASTGGSGNTIYF
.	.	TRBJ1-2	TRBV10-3	TGTGCCATCAGTGTCAGGAAGAAAGTTAACTATGGCTACACCTTC	CAISVRKKVNYGYTF
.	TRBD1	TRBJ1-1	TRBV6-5	TGTGCCAGCAGTTCAGGACAGGGGGGGAGAACTGAAGCTTTCTTT	CASSSGQGGRTEAFF
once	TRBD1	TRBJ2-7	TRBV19	TGTGCCAGTAGTCCCCGGACAGGGGCCTCCTACGAGCAGTACTTC	CASSPRTGASYEQYF
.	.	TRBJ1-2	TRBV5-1	TGCGCCAGCAGCTTGGGTGACAGAAACTATGGCTACACCTTC	CASSLGDRNYGYTF
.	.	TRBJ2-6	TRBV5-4	TGTGCCAGCAGCTCACAGGATCTCCGCTCTGGGGCCAACGTCCTGACTTTC	CASSSQDLRSGANVLTF
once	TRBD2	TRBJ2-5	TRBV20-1	TGCAGTGCTAGTATCGGGAGGTCGCGAGAGACCCAGTACTTC	CSASIGRSRETQYF
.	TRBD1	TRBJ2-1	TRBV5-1	TGCGCCAGCAGCTTCGGGACAGGGGGAGGGAATGAGCAGTTCTTC	CASSFGTGGGNEQFF
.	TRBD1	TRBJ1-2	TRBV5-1	TGCGCCAGCAGCCCTGACAGGGGGCTCGAGGGCTACACCTTC	CASSPDRGLEGYTF
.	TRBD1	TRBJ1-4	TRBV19	TGTGCCAGTAGTAACGGACAGGGAACCTTCAATGAAAAACTGTTTTTT	CASSNGQGTFNEKLFF